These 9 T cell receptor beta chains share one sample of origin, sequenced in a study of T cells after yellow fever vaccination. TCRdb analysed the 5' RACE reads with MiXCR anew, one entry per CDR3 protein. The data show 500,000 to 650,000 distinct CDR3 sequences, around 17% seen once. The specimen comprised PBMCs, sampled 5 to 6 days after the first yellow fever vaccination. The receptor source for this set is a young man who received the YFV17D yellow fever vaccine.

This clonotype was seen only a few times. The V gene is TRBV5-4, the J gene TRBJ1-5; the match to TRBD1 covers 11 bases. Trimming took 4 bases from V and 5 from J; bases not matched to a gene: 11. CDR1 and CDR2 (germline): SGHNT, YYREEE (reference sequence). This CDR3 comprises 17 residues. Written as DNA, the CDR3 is TGTGCCAGCAGCCCGGGTCCTCCGGGACAGGGGGATCAGCCCCAGCATTTT. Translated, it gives CASSPGPPGQGDQPQHF. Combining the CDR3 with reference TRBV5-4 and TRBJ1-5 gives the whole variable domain ETGVTQSPTHLIKTRGQQVTLRCSSQSGHNTVSWYQQALGQGPQFIFQYYREEENGRGNFPPRFSGLQFPNYSSELNVNALELDDSALYLCASSPGPPGQGDQPQHFGDGTRLSIL.

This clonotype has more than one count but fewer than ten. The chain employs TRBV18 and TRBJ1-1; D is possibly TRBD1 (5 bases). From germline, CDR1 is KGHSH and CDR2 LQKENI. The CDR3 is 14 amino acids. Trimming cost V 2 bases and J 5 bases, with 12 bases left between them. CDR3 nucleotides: TGTGCCAGCTCACCAGTTGGGGGTGAAACTGAAGCTTTCTTT. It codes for CASSPVGGETEAFF.

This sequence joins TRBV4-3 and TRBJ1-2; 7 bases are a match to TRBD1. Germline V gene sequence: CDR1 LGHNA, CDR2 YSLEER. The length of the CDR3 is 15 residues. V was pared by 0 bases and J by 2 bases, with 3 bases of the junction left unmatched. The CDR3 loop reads CASSQETGKNYGYTF. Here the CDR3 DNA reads TGCGCCAGCAGCCAAGAGACAGGGAAGAACTATGGCTACACCTTC.

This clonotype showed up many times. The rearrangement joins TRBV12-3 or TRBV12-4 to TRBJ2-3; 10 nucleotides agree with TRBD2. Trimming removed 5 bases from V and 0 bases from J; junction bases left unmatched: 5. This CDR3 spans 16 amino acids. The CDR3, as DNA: TGTGCCAGCAGTCCGTCTAGCGGGGGAAGCACAGATACGCAGTATTTT. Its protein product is CASSPSSGGSTDTQYF.

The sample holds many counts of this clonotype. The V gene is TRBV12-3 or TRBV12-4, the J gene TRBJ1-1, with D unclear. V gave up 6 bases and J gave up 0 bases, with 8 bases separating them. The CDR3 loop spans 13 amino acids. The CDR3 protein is CASRRSMNTEAFF. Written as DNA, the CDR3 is TGTGCCAGCAGACGGAGTATGAACACTGAAGCTTTCTTT.

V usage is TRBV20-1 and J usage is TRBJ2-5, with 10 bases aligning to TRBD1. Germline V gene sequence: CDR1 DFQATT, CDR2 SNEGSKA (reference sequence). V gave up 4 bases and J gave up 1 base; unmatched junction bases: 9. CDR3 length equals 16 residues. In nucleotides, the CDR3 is TGCAGTGCTATAGTCCGGGACAGGGGTTTCCAAGAGACCCAGTACTTC. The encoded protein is CSAIVRDRGFQETQYF.

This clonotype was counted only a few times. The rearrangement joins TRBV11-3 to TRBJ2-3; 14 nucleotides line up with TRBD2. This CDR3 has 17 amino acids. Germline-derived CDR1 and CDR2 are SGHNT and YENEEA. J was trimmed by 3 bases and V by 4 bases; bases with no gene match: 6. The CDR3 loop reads CASSSGTSGRATDTQYF. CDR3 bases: TGTGCCAGCAGCTCCGGGACTAGCGGGAGAGCAACAGATACGCAGTATTTT.

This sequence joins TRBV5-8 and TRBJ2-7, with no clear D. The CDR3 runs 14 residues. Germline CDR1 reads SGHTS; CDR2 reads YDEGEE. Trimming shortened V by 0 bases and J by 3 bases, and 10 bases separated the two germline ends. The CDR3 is CASSLVTDHYEQYV. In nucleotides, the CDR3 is TGTGCCAGCAGCTTGGTGACGGACCACTACGAGCAGTACGTC.

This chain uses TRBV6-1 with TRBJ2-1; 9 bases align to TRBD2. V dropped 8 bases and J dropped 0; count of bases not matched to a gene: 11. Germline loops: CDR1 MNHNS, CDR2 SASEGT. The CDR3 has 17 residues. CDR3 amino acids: CASYPETSGSSYNEQFF. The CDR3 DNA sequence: TGTGCCAGCTATCCCGAGACTAGCGGCAGCTCCTACAATGAGCAGTTCTTC.